Sequencing of this T cell receptor beta chain was carried out in a study of blood T cells in healthy people across ages. Whole-study results and caveats: Naive and antigen-experienced cells were not separated, limiting conclusive comparison. Higher diversity, along with more naive CD4+ cells, distinguished long-lived donors from aged donors.

Peripheral blood from each donor was collected in a volume of 8.5 to 10 milliliters. Next came a second PCR, run for about 7 to 12 cycles, which used a sample-barcoded 5' primer along with a J-beta primer mix. A template-switch adaptor containing 12 random nucleotides labeled each cDNA molecule. Using its own MiXCR run on the 5' RACE reads, TCRdb lists one record per CDR3 protein. The data show nearly 1 million distinct CDR3 sequences, just over 50% seen once. Trimming cost V 6 bases and J 9 bases; bases outside gene matches: 13. CDR1 and CDR2 from the germline V gene are MNHEY and SVGEGT. The CDR3 loop spans 15 amino acids. On this clonotype: Its antigen is undetermined.

Sequenced material: blood. The genes are TRBV6-2 or TRBV6-3 and TRBJ2-1; 8 bases agree with TRBD1. This receptor was identified in a woman in her sixties in good health. The CDR3 protein is CASRRTGRYRGEQFF. CDR3 sequence (DNA): TGTGCCAGCAGAAGGACAGGGCGGTATAGGGGTGAGCAGTTCTTC.